These 8 T cell receptor beta chains were sequenced from one sample in a study of shared clonotypes between healthy human individuals. Sequencing was performed with immunoSEQ multiplex PCR; in TCRdb, only in-frame clones are kept and a portion is missing. The data contain more than 2,000,000 clones, more than 90% of them singletons. Sequencing was carried out using naive CD4+ T cells sorted from blood. Subset of the sample: CD45RA+ positively selected. The receptors were gathered from a man aged 18 to 29 in good health.

The gene calls are TRBV5-1 and TRBJ2-2; weak D call: TRBD2 (5 bases). V was shortened by 2 bases and J by 4 bases, with 12 bases between the two germline ends. Germline V lookup: CDR1 SGHRS, CDR2 YFSETQ. The length of the CDR3 is 15 residues. The CDR3: CASSLGAVRTGELFF. In nucleotides, the CDR3 is TGCGCCAGCAGCTTAGGAGCGGTCCGCACCGGGGAGCTGTTTTTT.

For the CDR3, the DNA is TGTGCCAGCAGTGAACTTGCAGGAAGGGGCGGCACTGAAGCTTTCTTT. This encodes CASSELAGRGGTEAFF. The chain uses TRBV6-1 and TRBJ1-1; possibly TRBD1 for D (5 bases). Germline assignment: CDR1 MNHNS and CDR2 SASEGT. V lost 2 bases, J lost 4 bases, and 17 bases lay in between. CDR3 length equals 16 residues.

The chain joins TRBV29-1 to TRBJ1-2; maybe TRBD1 (5 bases). With 6 bases removed from V and 5 bases from J, the gap between germline ends came to 13 bases. Per germline, CDR1 SQVTM and CDR2 ANQGSEA. This CDR3 spans 12 amino acids. CDR3 sequence reads: CSVGGTVYGYTF. CDR3 in DNA: TGCAGCGTCGGTGGGACGGTTTATGGCTACACCTTC.

The V call is TRBV7-9, the J call TRBJ2-1; D remains unclear. Germline V gives CDR1 SEHNR, CDR2 FQNEAQ (reference sequence). The V end was cut by 2 bases, the J end by 4 bases, with 9 bases between. The CDR3 spans 14 residues. The CDR3 region has the DNA TGTGCCAGCAGCTTAAGTAACAGTTACAATGAGCAGTTCTTC. This gives the protein CASSLSNSYNEQFF.

This chain uses TRBV15 with TRBJ2-3; no definite D call. Germline loops: CDR1 LNHNV, CDR2 YYDKDF (reference sequence). The ends were cut back, 0 bases at V and 0 bases at J, with 13 bases in the middle. CDR3 length equals 17 residues. This CDR3 reads CATSRDLTPASTDTQYF. DNA for the CDR3: TGTGCCACCAGCAGAGATCTGACTCCTGCCAGCACAGATACGCAGTATTTT.

The V gene is TRBV5-4, the J gene TRBJ2-2, with 10 bases lining up with TRBD2. The CDR3 extends over 15 amino acids. CDR1 is SGHNT and CDR2 is YYREEE in the germline V gene (reference sequence). Losses at the gene ends were 9 bases for V and 4 bases for J; bases not matched to a gene: 9. The CDR3 region has the DNA TGTGCCACTATCAGAGCGGGGGGGAGCACCGGGGAGCTGTTTTTT. This gives the protein CATIRAGGSTGELFF. Full variable domain (missing parts from reference TRBV5-4 and TRBJ2-2): ETGVTQSPTHLIKTRGQQVTLRCSSQSGHNTVSWYQQALGQGPQFIFQYYREEENGRGNFPPRFSGLQFPNYSSELNVNALELDDSALYLCATIRAGGSTGELFFGEGSRLTVL.

This sequence joins TRBV27 and TRBJ2-3, with D possibly called TRBD1 or TRBD2 (7 bases each). The CDR3 runs to 16 residues. Trimming removed 5 bases at V and 3 bases at J, with 18 bases between. Germline V gives CDR1 MNHEY, CDR2 SMNVEV (reference sequence). CDR3 loop: CASSLSGTAPTDTQYF. In DNA, the CDR3 is TGTGCCAGCAGTCTGAGCGGGACAGCGCCTACAGATACGCAGTATTTT.

This chain connects TRBV4-3 to TRBJ1-1, with no clear D. The CDR3 loop spans 13 amino acids. Trimming took 2 bases from V and 1 from J, leaving 5 bases between them. Germline CDR1 reads LGHNA; CDR2 reads YSLEER. The CDR3 sequence: CASSQTRNTEAFF. The CDR3 DNA follows: TGCGCCAGCAGCCAAACGAGGAACACTGAAGCTTTCTTT.